This TCR beta chain emerged from a study of CD8 T cells in ankylosing spondylitis. Study-wide results and caveats: What seemed typical of ankylosing spondylitis blood was a TCR beta motif built from several highly homologous variants.

This CDR3 is 17 amino acids long. V lost 5 bases and J lost 2, with 19 bases in between. From germline, CDR1 is SEHNR and CDR2 FQNEAQ (reference sequence). TCRdb analysed the 5' RACE reads with MiXCR anew, one entry per CDR3 protein. The top ten hold around 7% of the sample, which has about 240,000 distinct CDR3 sequences, over 8.5% seen once. This clonotype was counted many times. Its antigen is unidentified. J is TRBJ1-3 and V is TRBV7-9, with D unresolved. This clonotype was sampled from a male donor with ankylosing spondylitis or in good health (not recorded which). The sequencing input was blood, either unsorted or a sorted T cell fraction (not recorded which). CDR3 DNA: TGTGCCAGCAGCCCTCCTCCCGGACGGAGAACTGGAAACACCATATATTTT. Amino acid sequence: CASSPPPGRRTGNTIYF.